These T cell receptor beta chains were read from a single sample in a study of beta chain features in type 1 diabetes. Sequencing used immunoSEQ multiplex PCR; TCRdb keeps in-frame clones, though not all of them. The sample includes roughly 41,000 clones, approximately 50% of them seen just once. The source material was central memory CD4+ T cells from blood. Receptor source: a woman between 18 and 30 years old in good health. Both conserved end residues are part of each CDR3. Fields, in order: CDR3 protein, CDR3 DNA, D gene, clone size, J gene, V gene. D genes are given only for firm matches. A clone size is listed for some rows: how often the clone was seen (once, few, many), or a class if it is expanded.

CASSLVALDTQYF	TGCGCCAGCAGCTTGGTGGCTTTAGATACGCAGTATTTT	.	few	TRBJ2-3	TRBV5-1
CASSRDLSSYEQYF	TGTGCCAGCAGTCGGGATTTAAGCTCCTACGAGCAGTACTTC	.	few	TRBJ2-7	TRBV6-1
CSVIRTSGRSEQFF	TGCAGCGTCATCCGGACTAGCGGGAGAAGTGAGCAGTTCTTC	TRBD2	.	TRBJ2-1	TRBV29-1
CASSTYRDKGHQPQHF	TGTGCCAGTAGTACCTACCGGGACAAAGGACATCAGCCCCAGCATTTT	.	.	TRBJ1-5	TRBV19
CASLQGLADTQYF	TGTGCCAGCCTTCAAGGACTAGCAGATACGCAGTATTTT	TRBD2	.	TRBJ2-3	TRBV18
CASSAGLADEQYF	TGTGCCAGCTCGGCGGGACTAGCGGACGAGCAGTACTTC	TRBD2	few	TRBJ2-7	TRBV18
CASSEVGTTDGYTF	TGTGCCAGCAGTGAAGTTGGGACAACGGATGGCTACACCTTC	.	.	TRBJ1-2	TRBV6-1
CASSRNRGDTQYF	TGTGCCAGCAGTCGCAATCGGGGGGATACGCAGTATTTT	.	.	TRBJ2-3	TRBV6-5
CASSRRGVDTQYF	TGTGCCAGCAGCCGGCGGGGGGTGGATACGCAGTATTTT	TRBD2	.	TRBJ2-3	TRBV7-3
CASSINHRDRGNYGYTF	TGTGCCAGTAGTATAAACCACCGGGACAGGGGAAACTATGGCTACACCTTC	TRBD1	.	TRBJ1-2	TRBV19
CASSISSSGEQFF	TGTGCCAGCAGTATAAGCAGTTCGGGAGAGCAGTTCTTC	.	.	TRBJ2-1	TRBV6-1
CASSSRQGPYNEQFF	TGTGCCAGCAGCTCACGACAGGGACCCTACAATGAGCAGTTCTTC	TRBD1	.	TRBJ2-1	TRBV7-3
CASSRTGTYEQYF	TGCGCCAGCAGTCGAACAGGGACCTACGAGCAGTACTTC	.	.	TRBJ2-7	TRBV23-1
CASSQAQGYTF	TGCGCCAGCAGCCAAGCCCAAGGCTACACCTTC	.	.	TRBJ1-2	TRBV4-1
CASSVGRGQSQPQHF	TGTGCCAGCAGTGTTGGCAGGGGGCAATCACAGCCCCAGCATTTT	TRBD1	once	TRBJ1-5	TRBV2
CASSSGSLNTEAFF	TGCGCCAGCAGCTCGGGATCCTTGAACACTGAAGCTTTCTTT	.	few	TRBJ1-1	TRBV5-1
CASRASGGYNEQFF	TGTGCCAGCAGAGCAAGCGGGGGGTACAATGAGCAGTTCTTC	TRBD2	.	TRBJ2-1	TRBV7-9
CASSLTSGEYNEQFF	TGTGCCAGCAGCCTGACTAGCGGGGAATACAATGAGCAGTTCTTC	TRBD2	few	TRBJ2-1	TRBV7-9
CASSRRTGDGANVLTF	TGTGCCAGCAGCCGCCGGACAGGGGATGGGGCCAACGTCCTGACTTTC	TRBD1	few	TRBJ2-6	TRBV7-8
CASSDRVLTEAFF	TGTGCCAGCTCAGACAGGGTACTCACTGAAGCTTTCTTT	TRBD1	.	TRBJ1-1	TRBV6-1
CAILAGGPGTSYNEQFF	TGTGCCATACTAGCGGGAGGGCCAGGTACATCCTACAATGAGCAGTTCTTC	TRBD2	.	TRBJ2-1	TRBV2
CASSLGRELAEQYF	TGTGCCAGCAGCTTAGGGCGGGAGTTAGCCGAGCAGTACTTC	TRBD2	.	TRBJ2-7	TRBV7-2
CASSTTSSGRTNEQFF	TGTGCCAGTAGTACAACTAGCAGCGGGAGAACGAATGAGCAGTTCTTC	TRBD2	.	TRBJ2-1	TRBV19
CASSWTVEDYNEQFF	TGTGCCAGTAGTTGGACAGTTGAAGACTACAATGAGCAGTTCTTC	.	.	TRBJ2-1	TRBV19
CSVVAVSRETQYF	TGCAGCGTTGTGGCGGTCAGTCGAGAGACCCAGTACTTC	.	few	TRBJ2-5	TRBV29-1
CASSPPTGSYEQYF	TGTGCCAGCTCACCACCGACAGGTTCCTACGAGCAGTACTTC	.	.	TRBJ2-7	TRBV18
CAWRSGLAGGPGELFF	TGTGCCTGGAGGTCGGGACTAGCGGGGGGGCCCGGGGAGCTGTTTTTT	TRBD2	.	TRBJ2-2	TRBV30
CASSRNTGTSYEQYF	TGTGCCAGCAGCAGAAACACAGGGACCTCCTACGAGCAGTACTTC	.	.	TRBJ2-7	TRBV7-6
CAWSGGLGNTEAFF	TGTGCCTGGAGTGGGGGCTTGGGGAACACTGAAGCTTTCTTT	.	.	TRBJ1-1	TRBV30
CASSLEQGHYGYTF	TGCGCCAGCAGCTTGGAACAGGGCCACTATGGCTACACCTTC	.	.	TRBJ1-2	TRBV5-1
CASSMLGTVNEKLFF	TGTGCCAGTAGTATGTTAGGGACAGTGAATGAAAAACTGTTTTTT	TRBD1	.	TRBJ1-4	TRBV19
CASSGQGLNEKLFF	TGTGCCAGCAGTGGACAGGGGCTGAATGAAAAACTGTTTTTT	TRBD1	.	TRBJ1-4	TRBV6-5
CASSETRPGGYTF	TGTGCCAGCAGTGAAACTCGTCCCGGGGGCTACACCTTC	.	.	TRBJ1-2	TRBV2
CASSFNQGSETQYF	TGCGCCAGCAGCTTTAACCAGGGTTCTGAGACGCAGTATTTT	.	.	TRBJ2-3	TRBV5-1
CASSTRTGGGYGYTF	TGTGCCAGCAGTACAAGGACAGGGGGAGGGTATGGCTACACCTTC	TRBD1	.	TRBJ1-2	TRBV28
CASSRPGTGGTEAFF	TGCGCCAGCAGCCGTCCCGGGACAGGGGGCACTGAAGCTTTCTTT	TRBD1	few	TRBJ1-1	TRBV5-1
CASSLRRGYGTGNTIYF	TGTGCCAGCAGCTTAAGGCGAGGGTACGGAACTGGAAACACCATATATTTT	.	.	TRBJ1-3	TRBV7-2
CASSEGLAGPKYEQYF	TGTGCCAGCAGTGAAGGACTAGCGGGACCTAAGTACGAGCAGTACTTC	TRBD2	.	TRBJ2-7	TRBV6-1
CAISEDRDYGYTF	TGTGCCATCAGTGAGGACAGGGATTATGGCTACACCTTC	TRBD1	.	TRBJ1-2	TRBV10-3
CASSDRADTQYF	TGTGCCAGCAGTGACAGGGCAGATACGCAGTATTTT	.	.	TRBJ2-3	TRBV6-1
CASSPPVGGDLYGYTF	TGTGCCAGCAGCCCCCCGGTGGGGGGGGATCTATATGGCTACACCTTC	.	.	TRBJ1-2	TRBV5-4
CASSLRWGHETGDTQYF	TGTGCCAGCAGCTTGAGGTGGGGGCACGAAACGGGAGATACGCAGTATTTT	.	.	TRBJ2-3	TRBV5-4
CASSEVSGRGYEQYF	TGTGCCAGCAGTGAAGTGTCAGGGAGGGGGTACGAGCAGTACTTC	.	once	TRBJ2-7	TRBV6-1
CASSKYDRGDNYGYTF	TGTGCCAGCAGCAAATACGACAGGGGAGATAACTATGGCTACACCTTC	.	.	TRBJ1-2	TRBV21-1
CAIRDGTGRTDTQYF	TGTGCCATCAGGGATGGGACAGGGCGCACAGATACGCAGTATTTT	TRBD1	.	TRBJ2-3	TRBV10-3